A single sample is the source of the 30 T cell receptor beta chains below, sequenced in a study of Graves' ophthalmopathy and Graves' hyperthyroidism. TCR beta CDR3 amplification used RNA transcripts. First-round RT-PCR relied on HTBI primers, and a second-round multiplex PCR came next. TCRdb redid the calling of the multiplex PCR reads with MiXCR, one entry per CDR3 protein. The table lists about 420,000 distinct CDR3 sequences, around 20% of them singletons. Material for sequencing was peripheral blood. The receptors stem from a woman aged 18-30 years with stable Graves' hyperthyroidism.

There are many counts of this clonotype. The chain couples TRBV29-1 to TRBJ2-5, with unresolved D. V lost 2 bases and J lost 5, with 6 bases in between. This CDR3 has 11 residues. In germline, CDR1 is SQVTM, CDR2 ANQGSEA. CDR3 DNA sequence: TGCAGCGTTGAAAGGGCGGAGACCCAGTACTTC. As protein: CSVERAETQYF.

This clonotype occurred many times. This chain links TRBV20-1 with TRBJ1-6; the D is unclear. The CDR3 extends over 15 amino acids. Germline loops: CDR1 DFQATT, CDR2 SNEGSKA (reference sequence). V gave up 3 bases and J gave up 0 bases, with 9 bases separating them. The CDR3 bases are TGCAGTGCTAGTGTGATAGTCTCCTATAATTCACCCCTCCACTTT. This translates into CSASVIVSYNSPLHF.

Many counts were recorded for this clonotype. V usage is TRBV10-3 and J usage is TRBJ2-7; 8 bases align to TRBD1. CDR3 length equals 14 residues. CDR1 and CDR2 (germline): ENHRY, SYGVKD. V shed 4 bases, J shed 7 bases, and the junction held 9 bases outside the gene matches. Written as DNA, the CDR3 is TGTGCCATCAGTGTAGGACAGGGTGAGGATGAGCAGTACTTC. Translation: CAISVGQGEDEQYF.

Of note for this clonotype: The conserved phenylalanine or tryptophan normally closing the CDR3 is absent here, so this likely arose from a read error. This chain links TRBV28 with TRBJ1-2; D is perhaps TRBD1 (6 bases). The CDR3 spans 12 residues. Germline CDR1 reads MDHEN; CDR2 reads SYDVKM. In DNA, the CDR3 is TGTGCCTGCAGGGGAGGGAACTATGGCTACACCGTC. Its protein product is CACRGGNYGYTV.

The rearrangement uses TRBV12-3 or TRBV12-4 and TRBJ1-2; D not certain. The CDR3 runs 12 residues. Trimming took 5 bases from V and 2 from J, leaving 6 bases between them. CDR3 bases: TGTGCCAGCAGTCCGATGAACTATGGCTACACCTTC. Translation gives CASSPMNYGYTF.

Note on this clonotype: Given a much more abundant clone one base away, this may be a read error. Since the CDR3 does not end with the conserved phenylalanine or tryptophan, this likely comes from a read error. The V and J genes are TRBV29-1 and TRBJ2-7, with TRBD2 identical over 9 bases. The ends lost 5 bases at V and 5 bases at J; junction bases unmatched: 4. CDR1 is SQVTM and CDR2 is ANQGSEA in the germline V gene. The CDR3 consists of 12 residues. In nucleotides, the CDR3 is TGCAGCGTTCAGCGGGGGGCGGACGAGCAGTACTTA. This encodes CSVQRGADEQYL.

In the case of this clonotype: The conserved phenylalanine or tryptophan normally closing the CDR3 is absent here, so this likely arose from a read error. The DNA is left out, because the CDR3 cannot be placed on it with certainty; the CDR3 is given as TCRdb lists it. The J gene is TRBJ1-1, the V gene TRBV19. The CDR3 adds up to 14 amino acids, both ends counted. CDR1 and CDR2 (germline): LNHDA, SQIVND (reference sequence). The CDR3 protein is CASSTYARNTEASS.

This clonotype was recorded at least ten times. The chain links TRBV2 to TRBJ2-7; no reliable D call. The germline V and J ends were trimmed by 1 base and 3 bases, with 10 bases remaining between them. The CDR3 has 14 amino acids. Germline V gene sequence: CDR1 SNHLY, CDR2 FYNNEI. The DNA of the CDR3 is TGTGCCAGCAGTGAAGGGTCGAGAGGCTACGAGCAGTACTTC. Protein: CASSEGSRGYEQYF.

The chain employs TRBV5-6 and TRBJ2-7; 11 nucleotides align to TRBD2. CDR3 length equals 17 residues. V gave up 4 bases and J gave up 0 bases; unmatched junction bases: 9. The germline V gene encodes CDR1 SGHDT and CDR2 YYEEEE. The CDR3 reads CASSAGLAAPYSYEQYF. CDR3 DNA: TGTGCCAGCAGCGCGGGACTAGCGGCACCATACTCCTACGAGCAGTACTTC.

Ten or more counts support this clonotype. The chain has TRBV5-1 and TRBJ2-4; no clear D. The CDR3 contains 14 residues. The germline V gene has CDR1 SGHRS and CDR2 YFSETQ. Trimming pared 0 bases from V and 2 bases from J, leaving 6 bases between. The CDR3 sequence is CASSLGGTKNIQYF. CDR3 sequence (DNA): TGCGCCAGCAGCTTGGGAGGTACCAAAAACATTCAGTACTTC.

This clonotype has just a few counts. The chain links TRBV15 to TRBJ1-1; 8 nucleotides line up with TRBD1. Per the germline V gene, CDR1 is LNHNV and CDR2 is YYDKDF (reference sequence). V gave up 0 bases and J gave up 4 bases; unmatched junction bases: 10. The CDR3 is 17 amino acids. CDR3 in amino acids: CATSRDTTGAGSTEAFF. CDR3 bases: TGTGCCACCAGCAGAGACACGACAGGGGCGGGTAGCACTGAAGCTTTCTTT.

The chain has TRBV20-1 and TRBJ2-7; D call uncertain. Trimming pared 6 bases from V and 0 bases from J, leaving 9 bases between. The germline gives CDR1 DFQATT, CDR2 SNEGSKA (reference sequence). This CDR3 region has 12 residues. CDR3 residues: CSASRRSYEQYF. The CDR3 region has the DNA TGCAGTGCCAGCAGGCGCTCCTACGAGCAGTACTTC.

This clonotype was detected many times. The V and J genes are TRBV20-1 and TRBJ2-7, with 9 bases fitting TRBD2. The V and J ends lost 5 bases and 3 bases, in that order; junction bases with no gene match: 8. Germline V gene data show CDR1 as DFQATT and CDR2 as SNEGSKA (reference sequence). This CDR3 contains 14 residues. DNA of the CDR3: TGCAGTGCTCCCAAGGCTAGCGGGATCTACGAGCAGTACTTC. This gives the protein CSAPKASGIYEQYF.

This clonotype has ten or more counts. The chain uses TRBV20-1 and TRBJ2-5, with D perhaps TRBD2 (7 bases). The CDR3 consists of 12 residues. V was shortened by 6 bases and J by 5 bases, with 13 bases between the two germline ends. CDR1 DFQATT and CDR2 SNEGSKA come from the germline V gene (reference sequence). The DNA of the CDR3 is TGCAGTGCCCCTAGGGGGGGGGAGACCCAGTACTTC. This sequence encodes CSAPRGGETQYF.

This clonotype has at least ten counts. This clone may be a read error of a much larger clone one base away. Here the CDR3 reads CATSGLTESTEAFF. In DNA form, the CDR3 reads TGTGCCACCAGTGGCCTCACAGAGAGCACTGAAGCTTTCTTT. This chain links TRBV24-1 with TRBJ1-1; D remains ambiguous. The CDR3 consists of 14 residues. Trimming stripped 5 bases from V and 4 bases from J, with 13 bases between. Per the germline V gene, CDR1 is KGHDR and CDR2 is SFDVKD.

This clonotype has ten or more counts. The chain joins TRBV10-3 to TRBJ2-5; 9 positions match TRBD2. CDR3 length equals 17 residues. The V and J ends lost 2 bases and 4 bases, in that order; junction bases with no gene match: 11. Germline V CDR1 and CDR2: ENHRY, SYGVKD. The CDR3 here is CAISELVIAGVRETQYF. The CDR3 coding sequence is TGTGCCATCAGTGAGCTCGTGATAGCGGGAGTACGAGAGACCCAGTACTTC.

This clonotype was detected ten times or more. The rearrangement joins TRBV25-1 to TRBJ2-2, with D possibly TRBD1 on 5 matching bases. The germline V and J ends were trimmed by 0 bases and 2 bases, with 16 bases remaining between them. CDR1 is MGHDK, CDR2 SYGVNS, per germline. This CDR3 has 18 residues. The CDR3 loop is CASSEYAHRQNNTGELFF. In DNA form, the CDR3 reads TGTGCCAGCAGTGAATATGCCCATAGACAGAATAACACCGGGGAGCTGTTTTTT.

This clonotype was detected a few times. This chain links TRBV6-1 with TRBJ2-7; 10 nucleotides agree with TRBD2. This CDR3 is 14 amino acids long. J lost 3 bases, V lost 6 bases, and 5 bases had no gene match. Germline V lookup: CDR1 MNHNS, CDR2 SASEGT. The CDR3 DNA reads as TGTGCCAGCAGCGCGACTAGCGGGCGCTACGAGCAGTACTTC. It specifies CASSATSGRYEQYF.

The table lists this clonotype with many counts. This chain links TRBV19 with TRBJ2-7, with 7 bases lining up with TRBD2. Trimming removed 5 bases from V and 3 bases from J; junction bases left unmatched: 10. Germline V gene data show CDR1 as LNHDA and CDR2 as SQIVND (reference sequence). This CDR3 region has 15 residues. This chain's CDR3 is CASSPRGRGSYEQYF. The CDR3 bases are TGTGCCAGTAGTCCCCGTGGGAGGGGAAGCTACGAGCAGTACTTC.

In its sample, this clonotype was seen many times. The V and J genes are TRBV29-1 and TRBJ2-5; a possible D gene is TRBD1 (6 bases). Germline V gene data show CDR1 as SQVTM and CDR2 as ANQGSEA. Trimming removed 4 bases at V and 7 bases at J, with 13 bases between. The CDR3 is 12 residues long. As DNA, the CDR3 is TGCAGCGTTGCAGCAGGGGTGGGGACCCAGTACTTC. This encodes CSVAAGVGTQYF. The full variable domain, with the rest looked up from reference TRBV29-1 and TRBJ2-5, is SAVISQKPSRDICQRGTSLTIQCQVDSQVTMMFWYRQQPGQSLTLIATANQGSEATYESGFVIDKFPISRPNLTFSTLTVSNMSPEDSSIYLCSVAAGVGTQYFGPGTRLLVL.

This clonotype occurred many times. This chain connects TRBV20-1 to TRBJ2-7, with 8 bases fitting TRBD1. J gave up 0 bases and V 4 bases, and 8 bases lay outside the gene matches. The CDR3 spans 15 residues. Per germline, CDR1 DFQATT and CDR2 SNEGSKA (reference sequence). The CDR3 protein is CSANQGAAFSYEQYF. As DNA, the CDR3 is TGCAGTGCTAATCAGGGGGCAGCTTTCTCCTACGAGCAGTACTTC.

CDR3 DNA: TGTGCCAGCAGCCAGGGCTTAGCGGGAGGAAGCCAAGAGACCCAGTACTTC. Encoded protein: CASSQGLAGGSQETQYF. This chain uses TRBV3-1 with TRBJ2-5; TRBD2 matches at 10 bases. Trimming removed 3 bases from V and 1 base from J; junction bases left unmatched: 8. Germline V gene data show CDR1 as LGHDT and CDR2 as YNNKEL (reference sequence). The CDR3 is 17 residues long.

CDR3 DNA sequence: TGTGCCAGCAGTGAAATGGTAGCGAACACCGGGGAGCTGTTTTTT. Translating it yields CASSEMVANTGELFF. The gene calls are TRBV6-1 and TRBJ2-2; D is uncertain. The CDR3 is made up of 15 amino acids. The V end lost 2 bases, the J end lost 0 bases, and 7 bases lay between the germline ends. CDR1 is MNHNS, CDR2 SASEGT, per germline.

This clonotype was seen many times. The rearrangement uses TRBV14 and TRBJ2-5; 7 bases fit TRBD2. Trimming at V came to 2 bases and at J to 2 bases, leaving 11 bases not matched to a gene. CDR3 size: 17 residues. The germline V gene encodes CDR1 SGHDN and CDR2 FVKESK. The CDR3 is CASSQLADFWSQETQYF. In DNA form, the CDR3 reads TGTGCCAGCAGCCAACTAGCGGATTTTTGGTCGCAAGAGACCCAGTACTTC.

This clonotype was found many times. Its ends do not fully match the called genes, so a read error is possible. CDR3 sequence (DNA): TGTGCCGCCAGTGACGGATTATCTAACTATGGCTACACCTTC. The encoded protein is CAASDGLSNYGYTF. This chain uses TRBV24-1 with TRBJ1-2; D is unresolved. CDR3 size: 14 residues. Looked up from germline, CDR1 is KGHDR and CDR2 is SFDVKD.

The sample holds many counts of this clonotype. V is TRBV7-2 and J is TRBJ1-3; 7 positions agree with TRBD1. CDR3 length: 17 residues. Per germline, CDR1 SGHTA and CDR2 FQGNSA. Trimming cost V 5 bases and J 0 bases; bases outside gene matches: 10. The CDR3 DNA reads TGTGCCAGCAGCACAAGACAGGGTATCCTCTCTGGAAACACCATATATTTT. As protein: CASSTRQGILSGNTIYF. Combining the CDR3 with reference TRBV7-2 and TRBJ1-3 gives the whole variable domain GAGVSQSPSNKVTEKGKDVELRCDPISGHTALYWYRQSLGQGLEFLIYFQGNSAPDKSGLPSDRFSAERTGGSVSTLTIQRTQQEDSAVYLCASSTRQGILSGNTIYFGEGSWLTVV.

In regard to this clonotype: This likely reflects a read error, since a far larger clone is one base away. The V call is TRBV2, the J call TRBJ2-5, with D perhaps matching TRBD1 or TRBD2 (6 bases each). The CDR3 totals 13 residues. Germline V lookup: CDR1 SNHLY, CDR2 FYNNEI. V shed 4 bases and J shed 5 bases, with 11 bases lying between them. Here the CDR3 reads CASSVGGRETQYF. The CDR3 DNA reads TGTGCCAGCAGTGTAGGGGGGCGGGAGACCCAGTACTTC.

The chain employs TRBV27 and TRBJ1-5; D call uncertain. V lost 3 bases to trimming and J lost 2 bases, with 14 bases between them. The CDR3 length is 16 residues. Germline V CDR1 and CDR2: MNHEY, SMNVEV (reference sequence). This CDR3 is CASSFTGPRGNQPQHF. In DNA form, the CDR3 reads TGTGCCAGCAGTTTCACCGGCCCGAGAGGCAATCAGCCCCAGCATTTT.

The chain has TRBV12-3 or TRBV12-4 and TRBJ1-1; D gene uncertain. Trimming took off 3 bases at V and 10 bases at J, with 12 bases between the two ends. The CDR3 runs 12 residues. DNA of the CDR3: TGTGCCAGCAGTTTGGTCGGATCAAGAGCTTTCTTT. Amino acid sequence: CASSLVGSRAFF.

This clonotype was found many times. The CDR3 loop is CSARGSGTETQYF. The CDR3 DNA follows: TGCAGTGCTAGGGGTAGCGGGACGGAGACCCAGTACTTC. The chain carries TRBV20-1 and TRBJ2-5, with 8 positions matching TRBD2. CDR1 is DFQATT and CDR2 is SNEGSKA in the germline V gene (reference sequence). CDR3 length: 13 residues. With 3 bases clipped from V and 5 bases from J, the junction kept 5 bases outside the gene matches.